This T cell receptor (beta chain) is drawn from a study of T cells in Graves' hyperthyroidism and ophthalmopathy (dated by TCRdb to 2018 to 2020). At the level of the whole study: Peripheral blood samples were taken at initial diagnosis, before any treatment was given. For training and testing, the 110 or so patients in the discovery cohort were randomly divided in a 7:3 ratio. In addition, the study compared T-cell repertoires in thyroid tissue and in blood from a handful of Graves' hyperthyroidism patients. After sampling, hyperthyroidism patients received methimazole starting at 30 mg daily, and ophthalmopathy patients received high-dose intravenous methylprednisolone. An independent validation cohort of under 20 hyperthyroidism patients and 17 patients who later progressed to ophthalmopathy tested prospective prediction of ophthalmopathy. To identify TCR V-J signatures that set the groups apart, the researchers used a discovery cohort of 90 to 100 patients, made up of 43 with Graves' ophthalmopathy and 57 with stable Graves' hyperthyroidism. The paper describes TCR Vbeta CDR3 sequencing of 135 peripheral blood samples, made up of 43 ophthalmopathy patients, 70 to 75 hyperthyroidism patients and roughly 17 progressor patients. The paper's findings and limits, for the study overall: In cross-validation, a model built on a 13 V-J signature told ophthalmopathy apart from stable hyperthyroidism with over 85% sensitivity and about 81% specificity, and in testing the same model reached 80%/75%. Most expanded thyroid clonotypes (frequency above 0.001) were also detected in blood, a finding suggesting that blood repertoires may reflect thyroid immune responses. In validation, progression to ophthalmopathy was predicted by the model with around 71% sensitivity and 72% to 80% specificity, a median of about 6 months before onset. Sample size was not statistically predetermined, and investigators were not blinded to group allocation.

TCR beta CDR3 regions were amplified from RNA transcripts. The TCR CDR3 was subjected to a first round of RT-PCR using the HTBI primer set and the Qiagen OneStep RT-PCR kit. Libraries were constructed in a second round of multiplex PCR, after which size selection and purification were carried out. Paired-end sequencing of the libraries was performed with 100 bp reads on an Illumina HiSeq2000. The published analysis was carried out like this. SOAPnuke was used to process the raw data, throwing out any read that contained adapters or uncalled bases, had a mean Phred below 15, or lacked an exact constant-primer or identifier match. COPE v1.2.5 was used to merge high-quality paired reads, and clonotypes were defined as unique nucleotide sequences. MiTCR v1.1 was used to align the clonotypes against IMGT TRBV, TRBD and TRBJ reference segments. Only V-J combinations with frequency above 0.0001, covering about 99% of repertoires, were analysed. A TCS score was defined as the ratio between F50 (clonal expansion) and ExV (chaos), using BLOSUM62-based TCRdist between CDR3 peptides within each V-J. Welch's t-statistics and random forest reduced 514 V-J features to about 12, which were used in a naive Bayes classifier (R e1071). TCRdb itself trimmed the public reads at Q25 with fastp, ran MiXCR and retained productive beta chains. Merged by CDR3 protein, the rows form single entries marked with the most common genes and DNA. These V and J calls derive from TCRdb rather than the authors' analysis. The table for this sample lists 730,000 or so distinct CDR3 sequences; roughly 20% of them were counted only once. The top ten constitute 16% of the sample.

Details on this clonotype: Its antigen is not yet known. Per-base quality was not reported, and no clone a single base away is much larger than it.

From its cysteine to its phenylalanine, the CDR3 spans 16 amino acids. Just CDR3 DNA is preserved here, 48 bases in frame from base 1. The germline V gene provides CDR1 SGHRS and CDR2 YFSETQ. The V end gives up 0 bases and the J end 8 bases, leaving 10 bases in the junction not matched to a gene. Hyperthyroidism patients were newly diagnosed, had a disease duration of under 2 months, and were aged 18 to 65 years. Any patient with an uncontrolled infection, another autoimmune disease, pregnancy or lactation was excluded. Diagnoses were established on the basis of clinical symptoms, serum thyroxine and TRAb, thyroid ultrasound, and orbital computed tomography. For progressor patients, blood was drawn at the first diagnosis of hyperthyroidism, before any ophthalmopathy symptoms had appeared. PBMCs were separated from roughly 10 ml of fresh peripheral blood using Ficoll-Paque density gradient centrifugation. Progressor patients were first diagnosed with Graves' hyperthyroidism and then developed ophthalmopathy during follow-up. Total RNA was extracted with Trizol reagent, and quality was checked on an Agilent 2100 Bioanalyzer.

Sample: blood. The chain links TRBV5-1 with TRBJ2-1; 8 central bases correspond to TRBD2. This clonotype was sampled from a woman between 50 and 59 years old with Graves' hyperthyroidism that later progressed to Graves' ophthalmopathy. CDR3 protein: CASSLARLAGRDEQFF. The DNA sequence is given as TGCGCCAGCAGCTTGGCTCGGCTAGCGGGTCGGGATGAGCAGTTCTTC.